Listed below are T cell receptor beta chains from one sample, sequenced in a study of blood T cells in healthy people across ages. MiXCR was run by TCRdb on the 5' RACE reads, yielding one entry per CDR3 protein. This table holds over a million distinct CDR3 sequences, approximately 42% found once. The sequencing sample was made of blood. Receptors were obtained from a woman younger than 30 in good health. Both conserved end residues are part of each CDR3. D genes are given only for firm matches.

v_call	j_call	d_call	cdr3_aa
TRBV10-1	TRBJ2-6	TRBD1	CASSGPKPAGTGVTGANVLTF
TRBV20-1	TRBJ2-3	TRBD2	CSAFLAGGPDTQYF
TRBV5-1	TRBJ2-1	TRBD2	CASSPGGSLHEQFF
TRBV10-3	TRBJ1-4	NA	CAISEGSGNEKLFF
TRBV24-1	TRBJ1-2	NA	CATSDVAEGYTF
TRBV2	TRBJ1-2	NA	CASIRSGEGDYGYTF
TRBV6-5	TRBJ2-1	NA	CASSPPRETNEQFF
TRBV3-1	TRBJ2-1	TRBD2	CASSQWEGRLYNEQFF
TRBV15	TRBJ1-2	TRBD1	CATSRSPGMGQGNYGYTF
TRBV7-9	TRBJ2-7	TRBD2	CASSLARGLAAYEQYF
TRBV29-1	TRBJ2-1	TRBD2	CSVVVPSGRTPTYNERFF
TRBV10-3	TRBJ2-1	TRBD2	CAISAQRGNNEQFF
TRBV13	TRBJ1-1	NA	CASSNRGDPESEAFF
TRBV20-1	TRBJ2-7	NA	CSARKPSAYEQYF
TRBV7-2	TRBJ2-2	NA	CASSLVLLGNTGELFF
TRBV20-1	NA	NA	CSAREGPIETQYF
TRBV27	TRBJ1-1	NA	CASSSNGKLGTEAFF
TRBV7-8	TRBJ2-3	NA	CASSPWDSPVTDTQYF
TRBV6-2/TRBV6-3	TRBJ2-5	TRBD1	CASSRAGGVYEQYF
TRBV7-9	TRBJ1-1	TRBD1	CASSLAGTGSEAFF
TRBV7-6	TRBJ2-1	TRBD2	CASTKGLAGGFNEQFF
TRBV4-2	TRBJ2-1	TRBD2	CASSQEGTRGSAYNEQFF
TRBV9	TRBJ2-3	TRBD2	CASSVGRGGTDTQYF
TRBV6-1	TRBJ2-1	NA	CASSRDPGDEQFF
TRBV2	TRBJ2-3	NA	CASSSQRADTQYF
TRBV6-5	TRBJ2-3	NA	CASRLASHGTDTQYF
TRBV3-1	TRBJ1-4	NA	CASSPTDFNEKLFF
TRBV3-1	TRBJ2-7	NA	CASSQDARGYEQYF
TRBV4-1	TRBJ2-7	NA	CASSQVDMGTRYEQYF
TRBV7-9	TRBJ2-5	TRBD1	CASSLDQGAIQEETQYF
TRBV12-3/TRBV12-4	TRBJ1-5	NA	CASRHLTGLGNQPQHF
TRBV28	TRBJ2-3	TRBD2	CATRTGTSSTDTQYF
TRBV3-1	TRBJ2-7	TRBD2	CASSHTSGRSGEQYF
TRBV6-1	TRBJ2-3	NA	CASSQWGGRESTDTQYF
TRBV19	TRBJ2-3	TRBD2	CASSISVLAGTDTDTQYF
TRBV28	TRBJ1-2	TRBD1	CASSPWGDRNGANYGYTF
TRBV3-1	TRBJ2-2	NA	CASRLRLESSTGELFF
TRBV20-1	TRBJ2-3	NA	CSAIPEWHSSTDTQYF
TRBV29-1	TRBJ2-5	NA	CSVESHLLGETQYF
TRBV25-1	TRBJ2-3	NA	CASSARGRASLIADTQYF
TRBV29-1	TRBJ2-2	TRBD1	CSVEDRDRGTGELFF
TRBV20-1	TRBJ2-5	TRBD2	CSATGTSGGPQETQYF
TRBV5-1	TRBJ2-1	TRBD2	CASSLAASGRGSSYNEQFF
TRBV27	TRBJ2-1	TRBD2	CASTPSGLAGDEQFF
TRBV6-5	TRBJ2-1	TRBD2	CASRTLAGGFDEQFF